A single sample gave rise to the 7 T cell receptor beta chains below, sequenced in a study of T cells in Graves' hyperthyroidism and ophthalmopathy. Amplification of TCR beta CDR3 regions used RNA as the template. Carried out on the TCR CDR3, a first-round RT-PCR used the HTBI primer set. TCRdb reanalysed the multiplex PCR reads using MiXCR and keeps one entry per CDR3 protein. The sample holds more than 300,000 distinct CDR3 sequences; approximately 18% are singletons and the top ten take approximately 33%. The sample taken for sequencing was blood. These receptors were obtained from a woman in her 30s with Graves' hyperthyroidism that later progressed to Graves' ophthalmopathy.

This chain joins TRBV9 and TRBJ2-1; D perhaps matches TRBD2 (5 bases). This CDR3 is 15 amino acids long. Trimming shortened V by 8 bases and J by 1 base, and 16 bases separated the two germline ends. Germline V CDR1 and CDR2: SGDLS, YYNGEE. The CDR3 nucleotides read TGTGCCAGTGGGGTTGATCTAGCTTCCTACAATGAGCAGTTCTTC. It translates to CASGVDLASYNEQFF.

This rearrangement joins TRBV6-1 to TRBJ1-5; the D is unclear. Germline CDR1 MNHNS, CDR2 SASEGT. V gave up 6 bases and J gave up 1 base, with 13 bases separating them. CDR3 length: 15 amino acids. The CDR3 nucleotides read TGTGCCAGCAGCTCCGCACAGTGGAGCAATCAGCCCCAGCATTTT. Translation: CASSSAQWSNQPQHF.

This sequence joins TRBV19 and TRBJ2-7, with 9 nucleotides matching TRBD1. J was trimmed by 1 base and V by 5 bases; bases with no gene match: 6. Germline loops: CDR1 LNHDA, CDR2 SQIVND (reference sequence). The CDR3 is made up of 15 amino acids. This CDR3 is CASSQSGTGSYEQYF. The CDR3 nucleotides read TGTGCCAGTAGTCAATCCGGGACAGGGTCCTACGAGCAGTACTTC.

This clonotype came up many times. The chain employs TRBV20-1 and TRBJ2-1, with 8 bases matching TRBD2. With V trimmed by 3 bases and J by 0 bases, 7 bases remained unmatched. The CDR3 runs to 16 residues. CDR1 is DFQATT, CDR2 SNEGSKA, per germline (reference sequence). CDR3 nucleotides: TGCAGTGCTAGGACTACTCGGGGGGGCTCCTACAATGAGCAGTTCTTC. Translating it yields CSARTTRGGSYNEQFF.

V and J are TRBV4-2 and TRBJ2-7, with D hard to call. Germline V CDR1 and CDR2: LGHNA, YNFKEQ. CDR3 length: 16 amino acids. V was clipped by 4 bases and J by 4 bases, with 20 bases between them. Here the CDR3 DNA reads TGTGCCAGCAGCCGCAAGTTGGATTCACGGTCATACGAGCAGTACTTC. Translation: CASSRKLDSRSYEQYF.

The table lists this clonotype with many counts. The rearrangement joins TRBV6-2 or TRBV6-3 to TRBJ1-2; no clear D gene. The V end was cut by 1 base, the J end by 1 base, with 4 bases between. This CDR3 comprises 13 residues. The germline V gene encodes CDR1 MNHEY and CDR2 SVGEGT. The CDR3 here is CASSYLGNYGYTF. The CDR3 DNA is TGTGCCAGCAGTTACTTGGGTAACTATGGCTACACCTTC.

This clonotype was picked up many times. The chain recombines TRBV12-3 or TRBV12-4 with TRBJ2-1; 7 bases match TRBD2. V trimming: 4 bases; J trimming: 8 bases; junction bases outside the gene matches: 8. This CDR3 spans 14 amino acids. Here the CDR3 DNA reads TGTGCCAGCAGTTCGGGGGGAGATTGGGATGAGCAGTTCTTC. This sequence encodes CASSSGGDWDEQFF.